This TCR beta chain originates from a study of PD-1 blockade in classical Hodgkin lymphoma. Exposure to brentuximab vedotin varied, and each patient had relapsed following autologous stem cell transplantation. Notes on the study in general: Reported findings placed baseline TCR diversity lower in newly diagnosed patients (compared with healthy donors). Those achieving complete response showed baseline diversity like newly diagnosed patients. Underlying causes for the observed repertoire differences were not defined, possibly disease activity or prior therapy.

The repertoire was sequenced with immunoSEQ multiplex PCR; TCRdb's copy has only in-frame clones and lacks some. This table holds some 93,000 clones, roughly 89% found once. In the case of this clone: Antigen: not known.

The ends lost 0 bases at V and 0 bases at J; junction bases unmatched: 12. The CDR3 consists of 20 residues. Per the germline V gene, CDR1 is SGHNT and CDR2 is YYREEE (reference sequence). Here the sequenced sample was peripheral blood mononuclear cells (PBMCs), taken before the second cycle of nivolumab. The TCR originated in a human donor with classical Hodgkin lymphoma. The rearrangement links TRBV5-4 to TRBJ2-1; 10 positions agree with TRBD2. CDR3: CASSLVGSGGRLSSYNEQFF. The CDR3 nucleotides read TGTGCCAGCAGCTTGGTGGGTAGCGGGGGGCGTCTAAGCTCCTACAATGAGCAGTTCTTC.